Here is one TCR beta chain with its context. Germline values: CDR1 SGHTA, CDR2 FQGNSA. The CDR3 consists of 12 residues. Trimming shortened V by 5 bases and J by 8 bases, and 7 bases separated the two germline ends. The sample belongs to a study of blood T cell repertoires in COVID-19. Across the study: COVID-19 samples from acute and convalescent phases originated in the United States, Italy and Spain.

Source study methods: Reference gene primer amplification yielded estimated nucleated cell counts. Generated by immunoSEQ multiplex PCR, the TCRdb table keeps only in-frame clones and is missing some. The D gene and trimming were derived from the DNA, and the V and J assignments and clone size from that table. The sample yields around 80,000 clones, about three quarters seen once. The chain is built from TRBV7-2 and TRBJ1-6; D gene unclear. The sequence derives from a middle-aged man with active or convalescent COVID-19. Sequences were obtained from peripheral blood. The CDR3 region has the DNA TGTGCCAGCAGCCGTCTAGATTCACCCCTCCACTTT. This gives the protein CASSRLDSPLHF.